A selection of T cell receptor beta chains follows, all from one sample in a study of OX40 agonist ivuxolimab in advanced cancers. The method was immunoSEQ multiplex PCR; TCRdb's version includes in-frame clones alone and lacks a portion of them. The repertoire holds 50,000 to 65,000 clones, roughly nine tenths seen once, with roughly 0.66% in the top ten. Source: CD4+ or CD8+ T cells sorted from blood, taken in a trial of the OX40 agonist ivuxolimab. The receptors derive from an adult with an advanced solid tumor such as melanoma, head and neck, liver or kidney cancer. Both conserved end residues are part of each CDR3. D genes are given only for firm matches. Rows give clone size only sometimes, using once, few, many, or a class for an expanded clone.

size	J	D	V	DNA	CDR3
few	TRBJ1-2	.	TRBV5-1	TGCGCCAGCAGCTTGGTGGGTAAAGACTATGGCTACACCTTC	CASSLVGKDYGYTF
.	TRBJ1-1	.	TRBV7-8	TGTGCCAGCAGCTTAGGGGGGTTATCTGAAGCTTTCTTT	CASSLGGLSEAFF
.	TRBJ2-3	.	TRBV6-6	TGTGCCAGCAGTCGTGCGGCAGCTAGCACAGATACGCAGTATTTT	CASSRAAASTDTQYF
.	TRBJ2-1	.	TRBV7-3	TGTGCCAGCAGCTGCGGGGACTGCAATGAGCAGTTCTTC	CASSCGDCNEQFF
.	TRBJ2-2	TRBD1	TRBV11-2	TGTGCCAGCAGCCCCGGGACAGGCAGGGCCGGGGAGCTGTTTTTT	CASSPGTGRAGELFF
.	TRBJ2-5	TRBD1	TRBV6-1	TGTGCCAGCAGTGCCGGACAGGGTCGGGTAGGAGAGACCCAGTACTTC	CASSAGQGRVGETQYF
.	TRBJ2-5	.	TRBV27	TGTGCCAGCAGTTTCTGGGGACGATCGGAGACCCAGTACTTC	CASSFWGRSETQYF
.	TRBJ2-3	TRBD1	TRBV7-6	TGTGCCAGCAGCTTAGTGGGGACAGGGACGACAGATACGCAGTATTTT	CASSLVGTGTTDTQYF
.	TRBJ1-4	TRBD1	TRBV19	TGTGCCAGTAGTGGACAGGGAGGTGAAAAACTGTTTTTT	CASSGQGGEKLFF
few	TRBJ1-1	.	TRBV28	TGTGCCAGCAGTTTAGGGGCAGGGTTAATGAACACTGAAGCTTTCTTT	CASSLGAGLMNTEAFF
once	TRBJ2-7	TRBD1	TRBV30	TGTGCCTGGGGTCAGGGGACAGGGGCATACGAGCAGTACTTC	CAWGQGTGAYEQYF
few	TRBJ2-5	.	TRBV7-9	TGTGCCAGCAGCTTATTCCCAGGCGGGACAGAGGATCGGGCCCAGTACTTC	CASSLFPGGTEDRAQYF
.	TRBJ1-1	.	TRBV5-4	TGTGCCAGCAGCTACTACGGAGGGAGGACTGAAGCTTTCTTT	CASSYYGGRTEAFF
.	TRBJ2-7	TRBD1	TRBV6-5	TGTGCCAGCCAAGGGGGCTCCGAGCAGTACTTC	CASQGGSEQYF
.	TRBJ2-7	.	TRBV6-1	TGTGCCAGCAGTGGCGACAGGATCAACGAGCAGTACTTC	CASSGDRINEQYF
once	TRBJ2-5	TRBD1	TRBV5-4	TGTGCCAGCAGCCCCGACAGGGCTATATGGGAGACCCAGTACTTC	CASSPDRAIWETQYF
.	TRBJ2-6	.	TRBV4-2	TGTGCCAGCAGCCAAGGGCTCCAGGGAGCTTCTGGGGCCAACGTCCTGACTTTC	CASSQGLQGASGANVLTF
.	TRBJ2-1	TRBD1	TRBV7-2	TGTGCCAGCAGCTCCCGACAGGGCCGCATTAATGAGCAGTTCTTC	CASSSRQGRINEQFF
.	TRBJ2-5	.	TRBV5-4	TGTGCCAGCAGCCCCCGGACACGGGAGACCCAGTACTTC	CASSPRTRETQYF
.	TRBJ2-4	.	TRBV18	TGTGCCAGCTCACCCTCCAGGGAAAACATTCAGTACTTC	CASSPSRENIQYF
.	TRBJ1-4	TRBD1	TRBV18	TGTGCCAGCTCACCACGTCGCCAGGGGGGTGAAAAACTGTTTTTT	CASSPRRQGGEKLFF
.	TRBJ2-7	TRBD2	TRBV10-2	TGCGCCAGCACAAGCGGGAGAACCTACGAGCAGTACTTC	CASTSGRTYEQYF
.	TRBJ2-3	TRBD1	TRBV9	TGTGCCAGCAGCCAAACTAGTCCGGGACAGGGTTCCGCAGATACGCAGTATTTT	CASSQTSPGQGSADTQYF
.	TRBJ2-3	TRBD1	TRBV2	TGTGCCAGCTCAGGGGACAGGGGCACAGATACGCAGTATTTT	CASSGDRGTDTQYF
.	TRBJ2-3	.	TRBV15	TGTGCCACCAGCAGAGATAAGGAGACAACTAGCACAGATACGCAGTATTTT	CATSRDKETTSTDTQYF
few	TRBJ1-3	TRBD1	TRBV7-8	TGTGCCAGCAGCTTAACCCTGGACAGGTTCTCTGGAAACACCATATATTTT	CASSLTLDRFSGNTIYF
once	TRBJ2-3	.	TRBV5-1	TGCGCCAGCAGCTTAGACAGCTTTGGGCCAGATACGCAGTATTTT	CASSLDSFGPDTQYF
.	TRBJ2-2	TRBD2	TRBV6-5	TGTGCCAGCGGGGCGGGAGGGTGGACCGGGGAGCTGTTTTTT	CASGAGGWTGELFF
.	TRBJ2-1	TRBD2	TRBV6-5	TGTGCCAGCAGTTACTTAGCGGGAGTCGGGCAGTTCTTC	CASSYLAGVGQFF
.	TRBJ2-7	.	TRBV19	TGTGCCAGTAGTAGCTCCTACGAGCAGTACTTC	CASSSSYEQYF
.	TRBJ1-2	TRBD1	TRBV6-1	TGTGCCACCTCGGTGGACAGGGGTCCCTATGGCTACACCTTC	CATSVDRGPYGYTF
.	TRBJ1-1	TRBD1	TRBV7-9	TGTGCCAGCAGCTGGGACAGGGACACTGAAGCTTTCTTT	CASSWDRDTEAFF
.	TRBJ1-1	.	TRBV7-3	TGTGCCAGCAGCTCTCTCCTGAACACTGAAGCTTTCTTT	CASSSLLNTEAFF
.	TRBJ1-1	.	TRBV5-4	TGTGCCAGCAGGAGGGGCAGGGTGGACACTGAAGCTTTCTTT	CASRRGRVDTEAFF
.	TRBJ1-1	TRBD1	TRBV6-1	TGTGCCAGCAGTGAAGCCGGACAGGGAAGCCGGGCTGAAGCTTTCTTT	CASSEAGQGSRAEAFF
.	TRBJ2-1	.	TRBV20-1	TGCAGTGCGCTAGGGGGGCATGAGCAGTTCTTC	CSALGGHEQFF
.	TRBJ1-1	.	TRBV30	TGTGCCAGCGGGTGGGGGAACACTGAAGCTTTCTTT	CASGWGNTEAFF
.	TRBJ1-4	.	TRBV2	TGTGCCAGCAGTATTCAACAGAGAGATGAAAAACTGTTTTTT	CASSIQQRDEKLFF
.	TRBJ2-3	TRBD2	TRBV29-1	TGCAGCGTCAATCCGACTAGCGGAAGCACAGATACGCAGTATTTT	CSVNPTSGSTDTQYF
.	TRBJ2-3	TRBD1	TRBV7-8	TGTGCCAGCAGCTCAACCGGGACAGGGGATATAATAGATACGCAGTATTTT	CASSSTGTGDIIDTQYF
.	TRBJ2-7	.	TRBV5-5	TGTGCCACCACCCCGGGTCGCAGCTCCTACGAGCAGTACTTC	CATTPGRSSYEQYF
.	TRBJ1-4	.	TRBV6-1	TGTGCCAGCAGATGGGGGTCAACTAATGAAAAACTGTTTTTT	CASRWGSTNEKLFF
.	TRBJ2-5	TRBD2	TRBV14	TGTGCCAGCAGCCAATTTGGACTAGCGGGCGGTGAGACCCAGTACTTC	CASSQFGLAGGETQYF
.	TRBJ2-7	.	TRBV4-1	TGCGCCAGCAGCCAAGTCCTATCCAGGTACGAGCAGTACTTC	CASSQVLSRYEQYF
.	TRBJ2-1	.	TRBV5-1	TGCGCCAGCAGCTTGTTGGACCAGAGAGGGACTAATGAGCAGTTCTTC	CASSLLDQRGTNEQFF
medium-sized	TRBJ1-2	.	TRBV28	TGTGCCAGCAGGTTTATCGGGACGGAGTTAGCTAACTATGGCTACACCTTC	CASRFIGTELANYGYTF
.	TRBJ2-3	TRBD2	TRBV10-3	TGTGCCATCAGTGAGCGGGAGGCCAGCACAGATACGCAGTATTTT	CAISEREASTDTQYF
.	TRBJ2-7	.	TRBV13	TGTGCCAGCAGCCCACAAGGGGGTGGCGAGCAGTACTTC	CASSPQGGGEQYF
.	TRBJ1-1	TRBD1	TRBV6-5	TGTGCCAGCAAGGCCCTTACAAGACAGGGGGGTGAAGCTTTCTTT	CASKALTRQGGEAFF
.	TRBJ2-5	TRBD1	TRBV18	TGTGCCAGCTCACCGCGGACAGGGGTTGAGACCCAGTACTTC	CASSPRTGVETQYF
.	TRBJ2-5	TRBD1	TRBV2	TGTGCCAGCAGGAGGGACAGGGGGAGCCTAGGGACCCAGTACTTC	CASRRDRGSLGTQYF